This TCR beta chain is drawn from a study of shared clonotypes between healthy human individuals. This CDR3 contains 14 residues. Trimming shortened V by 2 bases and J by 9 bases, and 12 bases separated the two germline ends. Per germline, CDR1 SGHDT and CDR2 YYEEEE. Assay runs were performed at deep level. Investigators spread the genomic DNA of each subset evenly over several immunoSEQ plates. Measured with immunoSEQ multiplex PCR; TCRdb has only the in-frame clones, and not every one. The data contain about 1 million clones, about 75% of them singletons. On this clone: Its antigen remains unknown.

Study conclusions and caveats: Rarefaction showed that sequencing of sorted subsets was incomplete (despite large depth).

Investigators divided CD4+ cells into CD45RA+ naive and CD45RA-negative memory subsets. This chain joins TRBV5-6 and TRBJ1-6, with a tentative D call TRBD1 (5 bases). The receptor was isolated from a man younger than 30 in good health. Sequencing was carried out using memory CD4+ T cells sorted from blood. Subset: CD45RA-negative fraction. The CDR3 DNA follows: TGTGCCAGCAGCTTTCTCGGGACCGCTTCACCCCTCCACTTT. Its protein product is CASSFLGTASPLHF. The whole variable domain, remainder taken from reference TRBV5-6 and TRBJ1-6, is DAGVTQSPTHLIKTRGQQVTLRCSPKSGHDTVSWYQQALGQGPQFIFQYYEEEERQRGNFPDRFSGHQFPNYSSELNVNALLLGDSALYLCASSFLGTASPLHFGNGTRLTVT.